The entry below gives a single TCR beta chain sequence along with its context. The antigen is undetermined. These data come from a study of vaccination effects on CD4 cells after COVID-19. For the study at large: Every participant took two doses of the BNT162b2 or mRNA-1273 vaccine.

V shed 6 bases and J shed 4 bases, with 18 bases lying between them. CDR1 is SNHLY and CDR2 is FYNNEI in the germline V gene. The CDR3 runs to 15 residues. Antigen-specific CD4+ T cells were expanded with viral peptide pools in the ViraFEST assay before sequencing. Scientists isolated CD4+ T cells after an approximately 10-day culture period ended. Researchers swapped half the medium for IL-2 medium on both days 3 and 7. This table comes from immunoSEQ multiplex PCR, and its TCRdb copy is limited to in-frame clones, with some not included. The sample has 55,000 to 65,000 clones, 80% to 90% seen once. This clonotype was obtained from a human donor who received a COVID-19 vaccine. The chain couples TRBV2 to TRBJ1-2; D ambiguous. The starting material was CD4+ T cells from PBMCs cultured with HCoV-229E spike peptides, obtained before COVID-19 vaccination. The CDR3 region is CASRVNPTLSYGYTF. The CDR3 coding sequence is TGTGCCAGCAGAGTTAATCCTACACTTTCCTATGGCTACACCTTC.